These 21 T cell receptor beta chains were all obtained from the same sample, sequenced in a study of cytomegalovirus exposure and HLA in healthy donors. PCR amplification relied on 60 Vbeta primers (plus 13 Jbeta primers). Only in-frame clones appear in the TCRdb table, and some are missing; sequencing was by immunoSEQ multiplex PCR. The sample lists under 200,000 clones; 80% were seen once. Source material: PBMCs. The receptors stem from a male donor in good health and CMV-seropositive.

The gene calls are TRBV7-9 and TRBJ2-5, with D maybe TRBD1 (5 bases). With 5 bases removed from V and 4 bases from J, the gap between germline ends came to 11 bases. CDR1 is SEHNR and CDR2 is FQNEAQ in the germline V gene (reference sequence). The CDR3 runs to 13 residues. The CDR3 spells CASSRGLGETQYF. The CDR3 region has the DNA TGTGCCAGCAGCAGGGGATTAGGAGAGACCCAGTACTTC.

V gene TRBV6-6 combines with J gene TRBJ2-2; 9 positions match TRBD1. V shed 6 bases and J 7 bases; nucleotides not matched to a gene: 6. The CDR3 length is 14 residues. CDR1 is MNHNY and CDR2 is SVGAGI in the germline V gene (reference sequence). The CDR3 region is CASSLQGASGELFF. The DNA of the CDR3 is TGTGCCAGCAGCCTACAGGGGGCGAGCGGGGAGCTGTTTTTT.

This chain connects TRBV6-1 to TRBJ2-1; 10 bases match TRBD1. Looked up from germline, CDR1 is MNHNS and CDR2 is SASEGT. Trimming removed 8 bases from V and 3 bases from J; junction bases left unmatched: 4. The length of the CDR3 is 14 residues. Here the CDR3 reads CASPRDRGYNEQFF. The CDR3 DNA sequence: TGTGCCAGCCCCCGGGACAGGGGCTACAATGAGCAGTTCTTC.

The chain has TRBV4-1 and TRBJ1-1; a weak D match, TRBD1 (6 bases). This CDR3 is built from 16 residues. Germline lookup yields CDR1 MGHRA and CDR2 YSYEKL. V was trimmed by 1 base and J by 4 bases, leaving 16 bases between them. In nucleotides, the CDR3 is TGCGCCAGCAGCCAAGCCCCTCTACAGGGTGGCACTGAAGCTTTCTTT. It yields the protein CASSQAPLQGGTEAFF.

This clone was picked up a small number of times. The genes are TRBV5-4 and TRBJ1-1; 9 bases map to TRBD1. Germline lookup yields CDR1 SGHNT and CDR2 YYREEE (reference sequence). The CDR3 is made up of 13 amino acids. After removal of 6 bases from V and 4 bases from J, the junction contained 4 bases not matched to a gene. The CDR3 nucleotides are TGTGCCAGCACTGCGACAGGGGGCACTGAAGCTTTCTTT. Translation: CASTATGGTEAFF.

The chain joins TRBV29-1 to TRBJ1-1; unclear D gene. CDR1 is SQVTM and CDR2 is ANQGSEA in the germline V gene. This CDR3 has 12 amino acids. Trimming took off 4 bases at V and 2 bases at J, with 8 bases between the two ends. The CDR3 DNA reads TGCAGCGTTGTCGGCGGAAACACTGAAGCTTTCTTT. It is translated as CSVVGGNTEAFF. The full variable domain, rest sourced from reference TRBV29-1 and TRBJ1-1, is SAVISQKPSRDICQRGTSLTIQCQVDSQVTMMFWYRQQPGQSLTLIATANQGSEATYESGFVIDKFPISRPNLTFSTLTVSNMSPEDSSIYLCSVVGGNTEAFFGQGTRLTVV.

The CDR3 DNA sequence: TGTGCCAGCAGGGCAGCGACAGGAGATAGCAATCAGCCCCAGCATTTT. It yields the protein CASRAATGDSNQPQHF. The chain joins TRBV2 to TRBJ1-5, with TRBD1 as a possible D gene (6 bases). Germline CDR1 SNHLY, CDR2 FYNNEI. The length of the CDR3 is 16 residues. V was cut by 6 bases and J by 0 bases, with 15 bases left in between.

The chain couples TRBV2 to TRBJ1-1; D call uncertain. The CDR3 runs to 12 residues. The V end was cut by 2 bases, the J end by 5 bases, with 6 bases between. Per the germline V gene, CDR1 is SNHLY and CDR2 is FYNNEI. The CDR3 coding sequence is TGTGCCAGCAGTGAATCGGGGACTGAAGCTTTCTTT. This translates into CASSESGTEAFF.

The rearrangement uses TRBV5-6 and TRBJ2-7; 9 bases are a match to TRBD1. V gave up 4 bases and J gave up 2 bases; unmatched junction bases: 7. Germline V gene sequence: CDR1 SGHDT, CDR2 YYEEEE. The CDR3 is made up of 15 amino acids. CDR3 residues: CASSLTGTGTYEQYF. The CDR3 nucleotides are TGTGCCAGCAGCCTCACCGGGACAGGGACCTACGAGCAGTACTTC.

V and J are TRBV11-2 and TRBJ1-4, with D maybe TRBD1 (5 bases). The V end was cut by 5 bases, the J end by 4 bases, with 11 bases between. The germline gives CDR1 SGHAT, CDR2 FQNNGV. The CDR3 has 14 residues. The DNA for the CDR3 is TGTGCCAGCAGCCCACAGGTGATTAATGAAAAACTGTTTTTT. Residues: CASSPQVINEKLFF.

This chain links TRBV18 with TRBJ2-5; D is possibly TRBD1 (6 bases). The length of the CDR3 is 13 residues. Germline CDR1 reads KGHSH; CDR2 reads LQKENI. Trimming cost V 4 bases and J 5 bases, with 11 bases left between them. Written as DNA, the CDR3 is TGTGCCAGCTCACTGCCCGGACAGGAGACCCAGTACTTC. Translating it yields CASSLPGQETQYF.

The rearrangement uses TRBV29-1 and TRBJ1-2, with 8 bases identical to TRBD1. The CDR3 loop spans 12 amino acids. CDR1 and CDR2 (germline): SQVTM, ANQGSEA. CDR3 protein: CTASQGASGYTF. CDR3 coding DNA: TGCACCGCCTCGCAGGGGGCAAGTGGCTACACCTTC.

This CDR3 reads CASSQPASASGNTIYF. The CDR3 DNA is TGCGCCAGCAGCCAGCCCGCTTCTGCGTCTGGAAACACCATATATTTT. This rearrangement joins TRBV4-1 to TRBJ1-3; D call uncertain. Trimming removed 3 bases at V and 1 base at J, with 13 bases between. The germline V gene encodes CDR1 MGHRA and CDR2 YSYEKL. This CDR3 is built from 16 residues.

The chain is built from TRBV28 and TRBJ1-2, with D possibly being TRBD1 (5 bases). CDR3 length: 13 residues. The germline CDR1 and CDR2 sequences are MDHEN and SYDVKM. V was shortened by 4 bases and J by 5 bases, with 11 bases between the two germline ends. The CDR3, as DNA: TGTGCCAGCAGTTCCCCAGGGATTTATGGCTACACCTTC. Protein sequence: CASSSPGIYGYTF.

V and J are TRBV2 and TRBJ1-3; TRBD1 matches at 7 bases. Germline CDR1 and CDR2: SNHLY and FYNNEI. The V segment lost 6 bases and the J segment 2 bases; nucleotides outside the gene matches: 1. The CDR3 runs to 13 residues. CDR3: CASRRGPGNTIYF. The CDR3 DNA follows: TGTGCCAGCAGAAGGGGGCCTGGAAACACCATATATTTT.

CDR3 nucleotide sequence: TGCGCCGACAACAGGGGGCTCGATGAGCAGTTCTTC. Amino acids: CADNRGLDEQFF. The chain recombines TRBV4-1 with TRBJ2-1; the match to TRBD1 covers 9 bases. The germline gives CDR1 MGHRA, CDR2 YSYEKL. V was clipped by 11 bases and J by 8 bases; unmatched bases: 7. The CDR3 consists of 12 residues.

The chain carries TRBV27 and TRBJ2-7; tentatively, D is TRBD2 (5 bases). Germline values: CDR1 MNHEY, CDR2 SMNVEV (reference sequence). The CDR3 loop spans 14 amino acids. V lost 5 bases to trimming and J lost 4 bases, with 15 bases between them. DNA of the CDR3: TGTGCCAGCAGTATGCGGACTCGGGGTTACGAGCAGTACTTC. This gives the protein CASSMRTRGYEQYF.

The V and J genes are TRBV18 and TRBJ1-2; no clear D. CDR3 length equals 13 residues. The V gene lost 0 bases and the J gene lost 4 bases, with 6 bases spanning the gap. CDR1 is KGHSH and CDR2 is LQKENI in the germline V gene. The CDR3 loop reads CASSPPAGYGYTF. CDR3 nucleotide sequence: TGTGCCAGCTCACCACCGGCGGGCTATGGCTACACCTTC.

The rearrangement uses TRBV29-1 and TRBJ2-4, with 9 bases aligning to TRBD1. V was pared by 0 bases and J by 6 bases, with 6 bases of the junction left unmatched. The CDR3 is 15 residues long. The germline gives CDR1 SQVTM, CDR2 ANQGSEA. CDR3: CSVEEAGQGLNIQYF. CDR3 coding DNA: TGCAGCGTTGAAGAAGCGGGACAGGGTTTAAACATTCAGTACTTC.

The CDR3 spells CASSLGWTERNEQFF. The DNA for the CDR3 is TGCGCCAGCAGCTTGGGCTGGACAGAGCGGAATGAGCAGTTCTTC. The chain has TRBV5-1 and TRBJ2-1, with TRBD1 as a possible D gene (6 bases). V was trimmed by 0 bases and J by 7 bases, leaving 14 bases between them. Germline V gene data show CDR1 as SGHRS and CDR2 as YFSETQ. This CDR3 is built from 15 residues.

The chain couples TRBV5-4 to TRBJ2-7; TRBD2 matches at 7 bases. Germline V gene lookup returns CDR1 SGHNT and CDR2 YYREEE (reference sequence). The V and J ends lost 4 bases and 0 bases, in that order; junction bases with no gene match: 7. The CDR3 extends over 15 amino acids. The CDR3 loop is CASSLASGPSYEQYF. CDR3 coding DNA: TGTGCCAGCAGCCTGGCTAGCGGCCCCTCCTACGAGCAGTACTTC.